One T cell receptor beta chain is described in this entry. The antigen it recognizes is unknown. No per-base quality is available; no much larger clone lies one base away. For sequencing of the TCRbeta CDR3 region, genomic DNA was extracted from the sorted cells. The immunoSEQ Assay was used for sequencing of TCRbeta CDR3 regions. What TCRdb holds here is the immuneACCESS table cut down to in-frame rearrangements. Part of the clones is not present; checked against another copy, under half of the missing clones reflect an unresolved V gene, and the others are unexplained. For this sample there are roughly 70,000 clones; about 82% appear just once. The ten largest account for 0.85% to 1.3% of the sample. The data were taken from a study of OX40 agonist ivuxolimab in advanced cancers. For context, the study as a whole: Ivuxolimab, which targeted the costimulatory receptor OX40 (CD134), was an agonistic, fully human IgG2 monoclonal antibody. Intravenous ivuxolimab was administered to patients every 2 weeks at six dose levels: 0.01, 0.1, 0.3, 1.5, 3 and 10 mg/kg. Of the roughly 52 dose-escalation patients, hepatocellular carcinoma was present in approximately 20, melanoma in around 15, renal cell carcinoma in 9 and head and neck cancer in 9. In the dose-escalation cohort, 82.7% of patients were male, and the mean age was around 60 years, with a range of 23 to 79. Patients were allowed to have had prior anti-PD-1, anti-PD-L1 or anti-CTLA-4 therapy, and approximately 40% of the dose-escalation patients had been treated with checkpoint inhibitors. Partial responses were achieved by three dose-escalation patients, of whom one had hepatocellular carcinoma and two had cutaneous melanoma. Peripheral TCRbeta sequencing aimed to test whether ivuxolimab altered TCR sequence diversity and caused clonal T-cell expansion. The paper describes the monotherapy dose-escalation part (N ≈ 49 patients) of the phase I trial of ivuxolimab. Study-wide findings and limitations: In the 0.1-3.0 mg/kg groups, partial responders were among the patients with the lowest normalized peripheral clonal expansion, particularly in CD8+ T cells. The antigen specificity of the peripheral T cells that underwent clonal expansion was not determined. Clonal expansion of both CD4+ and CD8+ blood T cells was observed from baseline to week 6 at doses 0.1 to 3.0 mg/kg. Low levels of normalized T-cell clonal expansion were also seen in some patients who did not respond. After ivuxolimab, more expanded clones were found on average in CD8+ T cells than in CD4+ T cells.

Patients with a history of autoimmune disease or receiving systemic immunosuppression were excluded from the trial. In every dose cohort, peripheral blood was drawn for TCR sequencing at baseline, cycle 4 day 1, and cycle 7 day 1. Samples were obtained from an open-label, multicenter, first-in-human phase I dose-escalation trial of ivuxolimab. The trial enrolled adults with locally advanced or metastatic head and neck squamous cell, hepatocellular, melanoma or renal cell carcinoma. CD4+ and CD8+ T cells were sorted separately from peripheral blood before TCR sequencing. The source of this sequence is an adult with an advanced solid tumor such as melanoma, head and neck, liver or kidney cancer. The sequencing here drew on CD4+ or CD8+ T cells sorted from blood, taken in a trial of the OX40 agonist ivuxolimab.

The CDR3 amino acid sequence is: CASRVRGLNTGELFF. The DNA reads TGTGCCAGCAGGGTCAGGGGGCTGAACACCGGGGAGCTGTTTTTT. The sequence joins TRBV28 to TRBJ2-2; 8 central nucleotides agree with TRBD1. V is cut back by 6 bases and J by 1 base, with 4 bases in the junction unmatched. Taken from the germline V gene, the CDR1 and CDR2 loops are MDHEN and SYDVKM. Including the terminal cysteine and phenylalanine, the CDR3 comprises 15 residues. Here the CDR3 DNA is all that survives: 45 bases in frame from base 1.